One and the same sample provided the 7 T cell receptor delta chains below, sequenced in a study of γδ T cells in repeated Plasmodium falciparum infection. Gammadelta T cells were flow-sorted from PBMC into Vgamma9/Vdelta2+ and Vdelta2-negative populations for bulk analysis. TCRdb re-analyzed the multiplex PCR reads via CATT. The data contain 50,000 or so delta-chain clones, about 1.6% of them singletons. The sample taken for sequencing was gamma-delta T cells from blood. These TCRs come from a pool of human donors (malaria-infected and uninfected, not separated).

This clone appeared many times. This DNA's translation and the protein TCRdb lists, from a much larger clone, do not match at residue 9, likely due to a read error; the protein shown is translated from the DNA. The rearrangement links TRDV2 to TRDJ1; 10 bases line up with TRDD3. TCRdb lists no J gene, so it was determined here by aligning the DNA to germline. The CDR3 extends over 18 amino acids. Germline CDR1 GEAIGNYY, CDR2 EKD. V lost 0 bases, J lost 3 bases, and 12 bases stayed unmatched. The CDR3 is CACDTGKLPGDTPDKLIF. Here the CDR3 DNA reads TGTGCCTGTGACACCGGGAAGTTACCGGGGGATACGCCCGATAAACTCATCTTT.

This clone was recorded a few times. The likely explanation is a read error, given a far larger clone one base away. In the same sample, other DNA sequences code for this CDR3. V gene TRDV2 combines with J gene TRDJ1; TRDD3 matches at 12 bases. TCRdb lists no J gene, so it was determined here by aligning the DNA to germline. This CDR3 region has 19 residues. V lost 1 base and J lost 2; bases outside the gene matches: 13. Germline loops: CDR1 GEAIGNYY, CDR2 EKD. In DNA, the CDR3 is TGTGCCTGTGACACTCTACGACTGGGGGATACAGGTCATACCGATAAACTCATCTTT. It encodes CACDTLRLGDTGHTDKLIF.

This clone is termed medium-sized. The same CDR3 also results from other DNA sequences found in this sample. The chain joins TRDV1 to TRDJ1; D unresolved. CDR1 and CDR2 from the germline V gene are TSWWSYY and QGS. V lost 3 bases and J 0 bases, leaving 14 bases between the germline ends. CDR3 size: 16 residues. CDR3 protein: CALGDPLTGYTDKLIF. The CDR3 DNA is TGTGCTCTTGGGGACCCATTAACCGGGTACACCGATAAACTCATCTTT.

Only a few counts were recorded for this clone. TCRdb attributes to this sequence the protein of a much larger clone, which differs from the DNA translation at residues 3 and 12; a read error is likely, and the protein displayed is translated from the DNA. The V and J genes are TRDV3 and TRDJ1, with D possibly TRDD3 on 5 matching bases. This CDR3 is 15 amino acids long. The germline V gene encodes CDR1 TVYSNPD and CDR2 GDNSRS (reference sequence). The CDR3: CASPAGTKGTDELIF. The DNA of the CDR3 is TGTGCCTCGCCGGCGGGGACCAAGGGGACCGATGAACTCATCTTT.

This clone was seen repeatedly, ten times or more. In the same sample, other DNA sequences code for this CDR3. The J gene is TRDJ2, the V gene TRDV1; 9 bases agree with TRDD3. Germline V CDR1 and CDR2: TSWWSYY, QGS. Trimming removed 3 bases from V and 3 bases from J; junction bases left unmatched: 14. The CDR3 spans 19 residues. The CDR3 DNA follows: TGTGCTCTTGGGGACCCATTCCCCGTACTGGGGGAAGTGACAGCACAACTCTTCTTT. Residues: CALGDPFPVLGEVTAQLFF.

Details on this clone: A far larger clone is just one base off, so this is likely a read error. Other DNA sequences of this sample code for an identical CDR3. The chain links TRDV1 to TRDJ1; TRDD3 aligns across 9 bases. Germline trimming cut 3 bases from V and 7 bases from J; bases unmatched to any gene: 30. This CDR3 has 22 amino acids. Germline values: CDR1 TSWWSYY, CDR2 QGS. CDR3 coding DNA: TGTGCTCTTGGGGACCCGCCCGGGACTCTACGGCAACTCAGGTGGGGGATATTTAAACTCATCTTT. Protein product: CALGDPPGTLRQLRWGIFKLIF.

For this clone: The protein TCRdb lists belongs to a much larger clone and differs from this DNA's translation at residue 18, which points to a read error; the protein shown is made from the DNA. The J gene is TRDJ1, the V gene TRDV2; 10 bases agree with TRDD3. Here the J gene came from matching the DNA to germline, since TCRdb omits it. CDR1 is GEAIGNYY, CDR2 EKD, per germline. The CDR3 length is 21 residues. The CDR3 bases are TGTGCCTGTGTGAGGTTACCGGAACACAAGGGGGATACGGGGTACACCGATGAACTCATCTTT. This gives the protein CACVRLPEHKGDTGYTDELIF.